This T cell receptor (beta chain) originates from a study of shared clonotypes between healthy human individuals. Study as a whole: The people who gave samples were a couple of women and three men aged 18 to 49.

With respect to this clone: What it binds is unknown. Other nucleotide sequences from this sample produce the same CDR3.

Naivety among CD8 cells was defined by CD45RO negativity and positive CCR7 selection, thereby excluding terminally differentiated effector memory CD45RA+ cells. Study results and limitations: Naive subsets generally had larger estimated richness than memory subsets. Large depth notwithstanding, sorted-subset sequencing proved incomplete by rarefaction.

It was 150 to 250 ng DNA, about 30,000 T cell genomes, that sorted-subset replicate PCRs used. Clones were read by immunoSEQ multiplex PCR, and TCRdb kept only the in-frame ones, dropping some. The table lists 2 million or so clones, about 94% of them singletons. Sequencing was done on a sample of naive CD8+ T cells sorted from blood. This TCR came from a man aged 18 to 30 in good health.

CDR3: CASSLAGDLYEQYF. The DNA for the CDR3 is TGTGCCAGCAGCTTGGCGGGGGACCTCTACGAGCAGTACTTC. The chain joins TRBV5-4 to TRBJ2-7, with TRBD2 as a possible D gene (6 bases). There are 14 residues in the CDR3. V was cut by 0 bases and J by 3 bases, with 10 bases left in between. Germline V gene sequence: CDR1 SGHNT, CDR2 YYREEE (reference sequence).